What follows are 7 T cell receptor beta chains derived from one specimen sequenced in a study of blood T cell repertoires in COVID-19. Sequenced by immunoSEQ multiplex PCR; TCRdb stores in-frame clones only, minus some. Here the sample spans 100,000 to 150,000 clones, approximately 82% being singletons. The sample consisted of peripheral blood. All receptors derive from a man aged 55-75 years with acute or convalescent COVID-19.

The chain uses TRBV29-1 and TRBJ1-1, with D possibly being TRBD1 (6 bases). V dropped 5 bases and J dropped 4 bases, with 17 bases sitting between them. CDR3 length: 14 amino acids. Germline-derived CDR1 and CDR2 are SQVTM and ANQGSEA. The CDR3 coding sequence is TGCAGCGTTCTCCGGGACATCCTGGCCACTGAAGCTTTCTTT. It yields the protein CSVLRDILATEAFF.

This chain uses TRBV7-3 with TRBJ2-3; D is uncertain. V was shortened by 5 bases and J by 1 base, with 7 bases between the two germline ends. The germline V gene encodes CDR1 SGHTA and CDR2 FQGTGA. This CDR3 comprises 13 residues. The CDR3 bases are TGTGCCAGCAGCCCCACGGGCACAGATACGCAGTATTTT. Translated: CASSPTGTDTQYF. The full variable domain, its missing parts supplied by reference TRBV7-3 and TRBJ2-3, is GAGVSQTPSNKVTEKGKYVELRCDPISGHTALYWYRQSLGQGPEFLIYFQGTGAADDSGLPNDRFFAVRPEGSVSTLKIQRTERGDSAVYLCASSPTGTDTQYFGPGTRLTVL.

Details on this clone: The conserved closing phenylalanine or tryptophan is absent in this CDR3, likely reflecting a read error. The DNA is left out, because the CDR3 cannot be placed on it with certainty; the CDR3 is given as TCRdb lists it. The chain recombines TRBV12-5 with TRBJ2-6; the table gives TRBD1 as D, unverified against the DNA. From its first to its last residue, the CDR3 has 10 amino acids. Germline values: CDR1 LGHNT, CDR2 FRNRAP. CDR3 loop: CASVPRGHRR.

This clone was counted a few times. The V and J genes are TRBV2 and TRBJ2-3, with a tentative D call TRBD2 (6 bases). There are 12 residues in the CDR3. CDR1 and CDR2 (germline): SNHLY, FYNNEI. V dropped 7 bases and J dropped 6 bases, with 11 bases sitting between them. CDR3 nucleotide sequence: TGTGCCAGCAACCGGGAGTTGGATACGCAGTATTTT. This encodes CASNRELDTQYF.

Comment on this clone: The sample has other DNA sequences that encode this CDR3 too. The chain uses TRBV11-2 and TRBJ2-5; tentatively, D is TRBD1 (6 bases). The germline CDR1 and CDR2 sequences are SGHAT and FQNNGV. Trimming stripped 1 base from V and 0 bases from J, with 9 bases between. CDR3 length: 15 residues. The CDR3 protein is CASSLAAGDQETQYF. CDR3 bases: TGTGCCAGCAGCTTAGCCGCAGGGGACCAAGAGACCCAGTACTTC.

The chain couples TRBV6-5 to TRBJ2-1, with 13 bases lining up with TRBD2. Trimming at V came to 5 bases and at J to 8 bases, leaving 6 bases not matched to a gene. The CDR3 covers 15 residues. Germline V gene sequence: CDR1 MNHEY, CDR2 SVGAGI. CDR3: CASSRTSGSMDEQFF. The DNA of the CDR3 is TGTGCCAGCAGTCGGACTAGCGGGAGTATGGATGAGCAGTTCTTC.

In this sample, this clone turned up a few times. This sequence joins TRBV18 and TRBJ1-6; D gene uncertain. V was trimmed by 3 bases and J by 5 bases, leaving 8 bases between them. Germline loops: CDR1 KGHSH, CDR2 LQKENI. The CDR3 length is 14 residues. The CDR3 reads CASSPDTNNSPLHF. The CDR3 DNA reads as TGTGCCAGCTCACCCGACACGAATAATTCACCCCTCCACTTT.